This T cell receptor beta chain emerged from a study of cytomegalovirus exposure and HLA in healthy donors. General study results and limits: There were some V segments, including TRBV6-2 and TRBV6-3, excluded as indistinguishable. Specific recognition of CMV antigens was confirmed in vitro for a few chains (all CMV-associated). Later examination showed HLA-associated TCR beta chains had greater clonal expansion than equally common others. Among TCR sequences, most were rare, though some public TCRs appeared in many donors.

V dropped 1 base and J dropped 5; count of bases not matched to a gene: 6. Looked up from germline, CDR1 is SGDLS and CDR2 is YYNGEE. CDR3 length: 15 residues. The PCR had 60 Vbeta and 13 Jbeta primers. Profiled with immunoSEQ multiplex PCR; TCRdb holds only in-frame clones, not every one. This table holds about 130,000 clones, 83% found once. As to this clone: Antigen: not known.

Sequenced: PBMCs. This rearrangement joins TRBV9 to TRBJ2-1, with 7 bases identical to TRBD2. The source of this sequence is a man aged 40-50 years in good health and CMV-seronegative. CDR3: CASSVSGGSDNEQFF. CDR3 DNA: TGTGCCAGCAGCGTATCTGGCGGGAGCGACAATGAGCAGTTCTTC.